This T cell receptor (beta chain) was documented in a study of blood T cell repertoires in COVID-19. The CDR3 sequence is 15 residues long. TCRdb's copy holds only in-frame clones and misses some; the assay was immunoSEQ multiplex PCR. The sample lists about 280,000 clones, 85% to 90% occurring once. Enrollees, roughly 18 to 90 years old, lived in fewer than 25 US areas. The TCR sequence derives from a woman younger than 35 with acute COVID-19. This chain connects TRBV21-1 to TRBJ2-7; the D segment call TRBD2 is taken from the table without a DNA check. TRBV21-1 is assigned pseudogene status. What was sequenced was PBMCs or T cells enriched from blood (not recorded which). CDR3: CASSKCRDYNYEQYF. In DNA, the CDR3 is TGTGCCAGCAGCAAATGCAGGGACTATAACTACGAGCAGTACTTC.